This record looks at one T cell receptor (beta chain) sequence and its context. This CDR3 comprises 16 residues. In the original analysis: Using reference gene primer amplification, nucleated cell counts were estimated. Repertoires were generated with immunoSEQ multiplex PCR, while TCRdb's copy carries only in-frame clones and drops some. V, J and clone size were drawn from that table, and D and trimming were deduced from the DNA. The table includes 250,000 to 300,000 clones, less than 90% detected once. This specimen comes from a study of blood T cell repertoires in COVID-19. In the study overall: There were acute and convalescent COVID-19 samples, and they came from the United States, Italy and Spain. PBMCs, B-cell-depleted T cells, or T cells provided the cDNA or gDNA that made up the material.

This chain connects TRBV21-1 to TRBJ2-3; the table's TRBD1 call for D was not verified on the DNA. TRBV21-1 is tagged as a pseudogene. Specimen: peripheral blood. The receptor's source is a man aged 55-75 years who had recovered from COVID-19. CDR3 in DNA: TGTGCCAGCAGCTTAGGGAGACAGGGGAGCACAGATACGCAGTATTTT. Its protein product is CASSLGRQGSTDTQYF.